Given below is one TCR beta chain in context. 13 Jbeta primers and 60 Vbeta primers were used for the PCR. Profiling relied on immunoSEQ multiplex PCR, and the TCRdb table lists in-frame clones only, not all of them. The sample contains 120,000 to 150,000 clones, approximately 71% of which appear only once. The data were taken from a study of cytomegalovirus exposure and HLA in healthy donors. The CDR3 has 13 residues. The ends were cut back, 0 bases at V and 11 bases at J, with 14 bases in the middle. CDR1 is MGHRA, CDR2 YSYEKL, per germline. Sequenced material: PBMCs. The receptor's source is a man aged 35-49 years in good health and CMV-seronegative. This sequence joins TRBV4-1 and TRBJ2-7; possible D gene TRBD1, 5 bases. The CDR3 here is CASSQDPVRVEYF. Here the CDR3 DNA reads TGCGCCAGCAGCCAAGACCCGGTCAGGGTTGAGTACTTC.